Presented here are 13 T cell receptor beta chains from one specimen sequenced in a study of OX40 agonist ivuxolimab in advanced cancers. The method behind the library was the immunoSEQ multiplex PCR assay. TCRdb took over this immuneACCESS table, retaining in-frame rearrangements with V and J assigned. Such tables are incomplete; in checked studies, under half of the missing clones stem from an unresolved V gene, and the remainder is unexplained. The sample includes more than 45,000 clones, with around 77% observed a single time. The ten largest clones add up to around 2% of the sample. Specimen: CD4+ or CD8+ T cells sorted from blood, collected in a trial of the OX40 agonist ivuxolimab. Every receptor here comes from an adult with an advanced solid tumor such as melanoma, head and neck, liver or kidney cancer.

This clone was counted once. CDR3: CASSSTDQPQHF. In DNA form, the CDR3 reads TGTGCCAGCAGCTCAACAGATCAGCCCCAGCATTTT. V gene TRBV7-9 combines with J gene TRBJ1-5; no firm D call. CDR1 SEHNR and CDR2 FQNEAQ come from the germline V gene (reference sequence). The CDR3 spans 12 residues. V was shortened by 4 bases and J by 5 bases, with 6 bases between the two germline ends.

This rearrangement joins TRBV7-9 to TRBJ2-7, with D maybe TRBD2 (5 bases). This CDR3 contains 12 residues. The V and J ends lost 5 bases and 4 bases respectively, with 9 bases between them. Germline CDR1 SEHNR, CDR2 FQNEAQ (reference sequence). CDR3 amino acids: CASSPAGYEQYF. The CDR3 nucleotides read TGTGCCAGCAGCCCCGCGGGTTACGAGCAGTACTTC.

This clone was found a few times. This chain joins TRBV4-1 and TRBJ2-1; TRBD2 aligns across 16 bases. This CDR3 contains 15 residues. The V gene's germline CDR1 is MGHRA and CDR2 YSYEKL. The V segment lost 4 bases and the J segment 13 bases; nucleotides outside the gene matches: 7. CDR3 loop: CASSPLGLAGGSQFF. CDR3 bases: TGCGCCAGCAGCCCTTTGGGACTAGCGGGAGGGTCTCAGTTCTTC.

The rearrangement joins TRBV18 to TRBJ1-5; D uncertain. With 6 bases removed from V and 4 bases from J, the gap between germline ends came to 10 bases. The germline V gene has CDR1 KGHSH and CDR2 LQKENI. The CDR3 spans 13 residues. CDR3 protein: CASSGIGNQPQHF. In DNA form, the CDR3 reads TGTGCCAGCTCCGGGATAGGGAATCAGCCCCAGCATTTT. The variable domain in full, completed from reference TRBV18 and TRBJ1-5, reads NAGVMQNPRHLVRRRGQEARLRCSPMKGHSHVYWYRQLPEEGLKFMVYLQKENIIDESGMPKERFSAEFPKEGPSILRIQQVVRGDSAAYFCASSGIGNQPQHFGDGTRLSIL.

CDR3 residues: CASINIGTSGNQETQYF. The CDR3 bases are TGTGCCAGCATCAACATCGGGACTAGCGGGAACCAAGAGACCCAGTACTTC. The chain carries TRBV7-8 and TRBJ2-5; the match to TRBD2 covers 13 bases. V shed 7 bases and J 0 bases; nucleotides not matched to a gene: 8. The CDR3 is 17 amino acids. Germline CDR1 is SGHVS and CDR2 is FQNEAQ.

V usage is TRBV18 and J usage is TRBJ2-2; maybe TRBD2 (5 bases). Germline CDR1 and CDR2: KGHSH and LQKENI. V lost 0 bases, J lost 7 bases, and 15 bases lay in between. The CDR3 covers 16 residues. CDR3 sequence: CASSPPLAHAGGELFF. The CDR3 DNA reads as TGTGCCAGCTCACCACCCCTAGCCCACGCCGGCGGGGAGCTGTTTTTT.

The chain couples TRBV7-9 to TRBJ1-2, with D uncertain. V lost 2 bases to trimming and J lost 6 bases, with 10 bases between them. Germline V CDR1 and CDR2: SEHNR, FQNEAQ (reference sequence). The CDR3 spans 13 residues. The CDR3 sequence: CASSLLGRDGYTF. CDR3 nucleotide sequence: TGTGCCAGCAGCTTATTAGGGAGGGATGGCTACACCTTC.

The rearrangement uses TRBV2 and TRBJ2-1, with D uncertain. V was clipped by 7 bases and J by 3 bases, with 10 bases between them. The CDR3 loop spans 13 amino acids. Germline lookup yields CDR1 SNHLY and CDR2 FYNNEI. CDR3 coding DNA: TGTGCCAGCAAAGTGGAGAGCTACAATGAGCAGTTCTTC. Its translation is CASKVESYNEQFF.

In its sample, this clone was seen a few times. The chain joins TRBV5-1 to TRBJ2-1, with 12 positions matching TRBD2. There are 16 residues in the CDR3. The germline V gene encodes CDR1 SGHRS and CDR2 YFSETQ. Germline trimming cut 4 bases from V and 9 bases from J; bases unmatched to any gene: 11. CDR3 residues: CASSPPSGRAQFEQFF. CDR3 DNA: TGCGCCAGCAGCCCTCCTAGCGGGAGGGCCCAATTTGAGCAGTTCTTC. The whole variable domain, filled in from reference TRBV5-1 and TRBJ2-1, reads KAGVTQTPRYLIKTRGQQVTLSCSPISGHRSVSWYQQTPGQGLQFLFEYFSETQRNKGNFPGRFSGRQFSNSRSEMNVSTLELGDSALYLCASSPPSGRAQFEQFFGPGTRLTVL.

The chain carries TRBV6-1 and TRBJ2-1; TRBD1 is a possible D gene (6 bases). V was clipped by 8 bases and J by 6 bases, with 8 bases between them. Germline V CDR1 and CDR2: MNHNS, SASEGT. This CDR3 is 11 amino acids long. CDR3 sequence: CASLGGNEQFF. Written as DNA, the CDR3 is TGTGCCAGCCTAGGGGGCAATGAGCAGTTCTTC.

This chain uses TRBV6-6 with TRBJ1-1; unclear D gene. Trimming took off 0 bases at V and 2 bases at J, with 10 bases between the two ends. CDR1 and CDR2 (germline): MNHNY, SVGAGI (reference sequence). CDR3 length: 15 residues. The CDR3 bases are TGTGCCAGCAGTTACTCAGGATTCATCAACACTGAAGCTTTCTTT. Translating it yields CASSYSGFINTEAFF.

V is TRBV5-1 and J is TRBJ1-1; 8 bases align to TRBD1. The junction had 3 bases not matched to a gene; V was cut back by 5 bases and J by 3 bases. There are 13 residues in the CDR3. Germline CDR1 is SGHRS and CDR2 is YFSETQ. The CDR3 coding sequence is TGCGCCAGCAGACCGGGACAGGACACTGAAGCTTTCTTT. This sequence encodes CASRPGQDTEAFF. Based on the CDR3 plus reference TRBV5-1 and TRBJ1-1, the full variable domain is KAGVTQTPRYLIKTRGQQVTLSCSPISGHRSVSWYQQTPGQGLQFLFEYFSETQRNKGNFPGRFSGRQFSNSRSEMNVSTLELGDSALYLCASRPGQDTEAFFGQGTRLTVV.

CDR3 loop: CASSMAARSTDTQYF. The CDR3 bases are TGTGCCAGTAGTATGGCAGCTAGAAGCACAGATACGCAGTATTTT. The rearrangement uses TRBV19 and TRBJ2-3, with D hard to call. Germline assignment: CDR1 LNHDA and CDR2 SQIVND (reference sequence). The CDR3 is 15 amino acids. The V gene lost 3 bases and the J gene lost 0 bases, with 10 bases spanning the gap.